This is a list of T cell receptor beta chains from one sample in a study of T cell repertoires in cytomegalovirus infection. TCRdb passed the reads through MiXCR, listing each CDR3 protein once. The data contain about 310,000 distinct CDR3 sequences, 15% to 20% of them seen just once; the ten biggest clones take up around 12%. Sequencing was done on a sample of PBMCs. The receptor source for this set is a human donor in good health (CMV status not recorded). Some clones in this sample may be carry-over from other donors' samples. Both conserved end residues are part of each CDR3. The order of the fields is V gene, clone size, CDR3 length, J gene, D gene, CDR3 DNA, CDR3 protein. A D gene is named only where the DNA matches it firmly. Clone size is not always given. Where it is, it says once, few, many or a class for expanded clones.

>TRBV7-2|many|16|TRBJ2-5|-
TGTGCCAGCAGCTTACCCAGAGGGAGTACAAGTGAGACCCAGTACTTC
CASSLPRGSTSETQYF
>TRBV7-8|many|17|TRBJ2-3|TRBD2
TGTGCCAGCAGCTACAGCGGGGGCGCGCCTAGCACAGATACGCAGTATTTT
CASSYSGGAPSTDTQYF
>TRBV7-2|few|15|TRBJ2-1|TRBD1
TGTGCCAGCAGCCCCGGGACAGGGACAGGTTATGAGCAGTTCTTC
CASSPGTGTGYEQFF
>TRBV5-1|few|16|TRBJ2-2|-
TGCGCCAGCAGCTTGGGGACCTCCGTGAACACCGGGGAGCTGTTTTTT
CASSLGTSVNTGELFF
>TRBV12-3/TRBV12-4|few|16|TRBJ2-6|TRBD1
TGTGCCAGCAGCCTACAGGGGGCCTCTGGGGCCAACGTCCTGACTTTC
CASSLQGASGANVLTF
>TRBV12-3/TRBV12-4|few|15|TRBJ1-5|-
TGTGCCAGCAGATCTCAGACGGATAGCAATCAGCCCCAGCATTTT
CASRSQTDSNQPQHF
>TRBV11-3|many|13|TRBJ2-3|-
TGTGCCAGCAGCTTAGATACACGGAATACGCAGTATTTT
CASSLDTRNTQYF
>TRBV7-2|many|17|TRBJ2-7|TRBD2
TGTGCCAGCAGCTTAGTCCTAGCGGGGGGCCAAGCCTACGAGCAGTACTTC
CASSLVLAGGQAYEQYF
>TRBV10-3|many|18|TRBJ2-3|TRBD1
TGTGCCATCAGTGATTCGGGACAGGGGGCGATTGGCACAGATACGCAGTATTTT
CAISDSGQGAIGTDTQYF
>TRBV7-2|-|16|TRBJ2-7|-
TGTGCCAGCAGGAGAGATAGCCGGGACGCAGAGTACGAGCAGTACTTC
CASRRDSRDAEYEQYF
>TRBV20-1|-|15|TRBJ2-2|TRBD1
TGCAGTGCTAGAAATCGGGACAGCGCCACCGGGGAGCTGTTTTTT
CSARNRDSATGELFF
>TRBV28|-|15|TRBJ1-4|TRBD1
TGTGCCAGCAGGATCCCGGGACAGTCGGCGGAAAAACTGTTTTTT
CASRIPGQSAEKLFF
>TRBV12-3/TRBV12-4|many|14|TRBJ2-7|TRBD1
TGTGCCAGCAGTTTACAGGGGGCGGGTAAAGAGCAGTACTTC
CASSLQGAGKEQYF
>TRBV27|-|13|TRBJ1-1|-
TGTGCCAGCGGAGTTAAGACGAACACTGAAGCTTTCTTT
CASGVKTNTEAFF
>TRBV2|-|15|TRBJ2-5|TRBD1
TGTGCCAGCAGTGATACGAGACAGGGGGCAGAGACCCAGTACTTC
CASSDTRQGAETQYF
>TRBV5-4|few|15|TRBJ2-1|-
TGTGCCAGCAGCTTATCGGTTCTCTCCTACAATGAGCAGTTCTTC
CASSLSVLSYNEQFF
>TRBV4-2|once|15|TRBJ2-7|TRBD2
TGTGCCAGCAGCCGGGCAATGGCGGGGGAAAGCGAGCAGTACTTC
CASSRAMAGESEQYF
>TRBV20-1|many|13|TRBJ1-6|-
TGCAGTGCTACTCGGCAGGGTAATTCACCCCTCCACTTT
CSATRQGNSPLHF
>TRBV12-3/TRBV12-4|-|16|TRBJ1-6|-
TGTGCCAGCAGCCCTCAGATGTTCGTGGGGGACTCACCCCTCCACTTT
CASSPQMFVGDSPLHF
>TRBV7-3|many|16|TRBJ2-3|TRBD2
TGTGCCAGCAGCTTAACGTCTAGCGGGGTGGCAGATACGCAGTATTTT
CASSLTSSGVADTQYF
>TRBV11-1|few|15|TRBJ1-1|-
TGTGCCAGCAGCAAAGGACAGACAGGCAACACTGAAGCTTTCTTT
CASSKGQTGNTEAFF
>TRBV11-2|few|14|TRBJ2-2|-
TGTGCCAGCAGCTTTGACGGGAACACCGGGGAGCTGTTTTTT
CASSFDGNTGELFF
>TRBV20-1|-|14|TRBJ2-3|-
TGCAGCGGTTCCCCGGGACAAATATCAGATACGCAGTATTTT
CSGSPGQISDTQYF
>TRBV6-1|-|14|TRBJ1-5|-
TGTGCCAGCAGTGATTTACGTGACAATCAGCCCCAGCATTTT
CASSDLRDNQPQHF
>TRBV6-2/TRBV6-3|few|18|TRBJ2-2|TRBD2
TGTGCCAGCAGTTACCCCTACGAGCGGGGATTCCACACCGGGGAGCTGTTTTTT
CASSYPYERGFHTGELFF
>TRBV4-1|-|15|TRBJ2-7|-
TGCGCCAGCAGCCAAGACCGGGACCAAGCCTACGAGCAGTACTTC
CASSQDRDQAYEQYF
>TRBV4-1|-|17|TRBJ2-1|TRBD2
TGTGCCAGCAGCCAAGGTATGAGGCGGGGGGCCACCAATGAGCAGTTCTTC
CASSQGMRRGATNEQFF
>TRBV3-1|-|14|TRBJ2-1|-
TGTGCCAGCAGCCAAGTTACTGTGTCCAATGAGCAGTTCTTC
CASSQVTVSNEQFF
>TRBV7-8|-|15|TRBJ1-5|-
TGTGCCAGCAGCTTACAGGGAATTAGCAATCAGCCCCAGCATTTT
CASSLQGISNQPQHF
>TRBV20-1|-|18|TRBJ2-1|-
TGCAGTGCTAGATTTTCCTCATTAGGACGTAGCTCCTACAATGAGCAGTTCTTC
CSARFSSLGRSSYNEQFF
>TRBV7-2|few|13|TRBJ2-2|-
TGTGCCAGCAGCTTTAACTTCCGCGGGGAGCTGTTTTTT
CASSFNFRGELFF
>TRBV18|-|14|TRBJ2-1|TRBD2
TGTGCCAGCTCACCTGGAGAGCGGGGCGATGAGCAGTTCTTC
CASSPGERGDEQFF
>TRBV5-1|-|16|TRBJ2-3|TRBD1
TGCGCCAGCAGCAGGGGACAGGGGGCCAGCACAGATACGCAGTATTTT
CASSRGQGASTDTQYF
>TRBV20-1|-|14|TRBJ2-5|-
TGCAGTGCTAGAGCTATGACAGCGCAAGAGACCCAGTACTTC
CSARAMTAQETQYF
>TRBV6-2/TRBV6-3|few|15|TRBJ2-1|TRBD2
TGTGCCAGCAGAAAACTAGCGGATCCCTACAATGAGCAGTTCTTC
CASRKLADPYNEQFF
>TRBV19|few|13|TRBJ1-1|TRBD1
TGTGCCAGTACGGACAGGGTGAACACTGAAGCTTTCTTT
CASTDRVNTEAFF
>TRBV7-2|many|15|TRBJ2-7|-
TGTGCCAGCAGCTTTTTATCTGGCGGTACCTACGAGCAGTACTTC
CASSFLSGGTYEQYF
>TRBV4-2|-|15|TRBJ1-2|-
TGTGCCAGCAGCTTAACCAGGGCCGCTAACTATGGCTACACCTTC
CASSLTRAANYGYTF
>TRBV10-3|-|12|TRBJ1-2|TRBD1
TGTGCCGCCGGGACAGGCCTTTATGGCTACACCTTC
CAAGTGLYGYTF
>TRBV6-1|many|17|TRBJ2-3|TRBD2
TGTGCCAGCAGCACCACGGGACTAGCGGTTCTTGGAGATACGCAGTATTTT
CASSTTGLAVLGDTQYF
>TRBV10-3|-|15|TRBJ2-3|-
TGTGCCATCAGTGAGTTCGGGGGACGGGCAGATACGCAGTATTTT
CAISEFGGRADTQYF
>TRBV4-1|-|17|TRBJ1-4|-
TGCGCCAGCAGCCAAGAAGCGGGGCTCCGGGCTAATGAAAAACTGTTTTTT
CASSQEAGLRANEKLFF
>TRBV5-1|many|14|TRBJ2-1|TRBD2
TGCGCCAGCACGGCGAGCGGGGGTTACAATGAGCAGTTCTTC
CASTASGGYNEQFF